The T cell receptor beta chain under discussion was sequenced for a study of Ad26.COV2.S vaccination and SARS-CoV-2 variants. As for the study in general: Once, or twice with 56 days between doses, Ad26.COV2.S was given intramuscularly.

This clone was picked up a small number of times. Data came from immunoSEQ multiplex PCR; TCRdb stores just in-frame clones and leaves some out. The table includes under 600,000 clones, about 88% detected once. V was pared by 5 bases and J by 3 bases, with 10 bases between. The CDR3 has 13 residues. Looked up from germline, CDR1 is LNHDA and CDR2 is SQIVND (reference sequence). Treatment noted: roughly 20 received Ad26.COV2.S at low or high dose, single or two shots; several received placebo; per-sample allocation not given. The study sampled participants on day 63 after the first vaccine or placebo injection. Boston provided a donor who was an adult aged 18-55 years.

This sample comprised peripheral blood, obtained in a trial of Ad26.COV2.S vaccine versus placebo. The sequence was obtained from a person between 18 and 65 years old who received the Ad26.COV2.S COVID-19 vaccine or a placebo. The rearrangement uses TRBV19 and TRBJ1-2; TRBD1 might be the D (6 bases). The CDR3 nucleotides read TGTGCCAGTAGTGTGCCAGGGGACTATGGCTACACCTTC. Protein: CASSVPGDYGYTF.